The clone carrying this T cell receptor (beta chain) was found a few times. Its antigen is undetermined. The source of the sample is a study of T cells in Graves' hyperthyroidism and ophthalmopathy. Overall study results and limits: The blood repertoire included most of the expanded thyroid clonotypes above 0.001.

These patients, aged 18 to 65, had recently diagnosed hyperthyroidism lasting under 2 months. Amplified regions were TCR beta CDR3 sequences from RNA transcripts. When the TCR CDR3 underwent first-round RT-PCR, the HTBI primer set was used. Each CDR3 protein gets one entry after TCRdb re-called the multiplex PCR reads with MiXCR. The sample lists 350,000 or so distinct CDR3 sequences; 17% were seen once. Trimming removed 8 bases from V and 6 bases from J; junction bases left unmatched: 12. The V gene's germline CDR1 is KGHSH and CDR2 LQKENI. This CDR3 is built from 16 residues. This receptor was taken from a woman in her 30s with Graves' hyperthyroidism that later progressed to Graves' ophthalmopathy. The sample comprised blood. The chain combines TRBV18 with TRBJ2-1, with TRBD2 matching over 11 bases. CDR3 coding DNA: TGTGCCAGCACACTAGCGGGAGAGGCGGGCACCAATGAGCAGTTCTTC. Amino acids: CASTLAGEAGTNEQFF. Using reference TRBV18 and TRBJ2-1 for the parts outside the CDR3, the full variable domain is NAGVMQNPRHLVRRRGQEARLRCSPMKGHSHVYWYRQLPEEGLKFMVYLQKENIIDESGMPKERFSAEFPKEGPSILRIQQVVRGDSAAYFCASTLAGEAGTNEQFFGPGTRLTVL.